This TCR beta chain stems from a study of T cell responses to AZD1222 COVID-19 vaccine (dated by TCRdb to about 2021). For the wider study: TCR sequencing was performed for 230 to 250 trial participants, of whom about 200 were given two doses of AZD1222 and 26 were given two doses of MenACWY control vaccine. Trial participants were enrolled into age subgroups of 18-55, 56-69 and 70-plus years, which contained about 150, 28 and 57 TCR-sequenced participants, respectively.

Paper-wide results and their limitations: Reportedly, close to half of the unique spike-specific TCRs recognized epitopes lying outside the regions that are mutated in the B.1.351 and B.1.1.7 variants. A significant rise in spike-specific TCR breadth and depth was observed after two AZD1222 doses relative to day 0 and relative to MenACWY recipients. In the small 56-69-year group, the increase in depth fell short of significance, most likely because of low power. Most participants were white British and females outnumbered males, and the authors suggested that clonal diversity may have been underestimated. Vaccine-associated CD4 TCRs spanned the whole spike protein, with dominant responses in regions 160-218 and 743-854. Conclusions about previously exposed vaccinees were limited because only a handful of AZD1222 recipients were SARS-CoV-2 seropositive at baseline. No day 14 peak-response samples were available, so repertoires were characterized only after the peak T cell response.

The time point label, read with the paper, signifies: about 28 days (+/-7) after the second vaccine dose. AZD1222 recipients given second doses at about 4 weeks or at about 12 weeks were pooled, since spike-specific TCR depth and breadth were not found to differ between the two schedules. The vaccinee samples were drawn from two UK trials, COV001 and COV002, one of which was a single-blind randomized controlled phase 2/3 trial testing AZD1222 (ChAdOx1 nCoV-19) in healthy adults. For TCRbeta chain sequencing, PBMC samples were collected from trial participants at day 0 and at day 28 after the second dose. Comment on this clone: Its antigen remains unidentified. The record has no base qualities; no much larger clone is one base away.

The CDR3 regions of human TCRbeta chains were analyzed by immunosequencing. As for the original processing: Repertoire TCRs were matched against a reference library of SARS-CoV-2-specific TCRs generated with the MIRA antigen-specificity platform. Breadth was defined as the fraction of unique TCRs that were SARS-CoV-2-associated, and depth was defined as the fraction of total T cells that were SARS-CoV-2-associated. Using the MIRA data, each spike-specific TCR was assigned both to the spike region to which the TCR was reactive and to a CD4 or CD8 class. Log10-transformed breadth and depth values were compared by one-way ANOVA with Sidak's multiple comparisons tests. As stored in TCRdb, this immuneACCESS dataset retains in-frame rearrangements with V and J assigned. A fraction of the clones does not appear; measured against another copy, unresolved V genes explain less than half of the discrepancy, and the remainder lacks a known reason. The V and J calls and clone size come from that table; D and trimming were worked out from the DNA. A total of around 110,000 clones appear in this sample, 90% of them only once. Clones ranked in the top ten supply roughly 8% of the sample.

Its CDR3 holds 14 amino acids, cysteine through phenylalanine. CDR3 DNA only is kept here, 42 bases in frame from base 1. CDR1 and CDR2 are read off the germline V gene as KGHDR and SFDVKD. V has 3 bases trimmed and J has 5 bases trimmed; junction bases matching no gene number 3. In this chain, TRBV24-1 is recombined with TRBJ1-5; 7 middle bases align to TRBD1. This receptor was taken from an adult who received the AZD1222 COVID-19 vaccine. The material was peripheral blood, obtained 28 days after the second AZD1222 dose. The nucleotide sequence reads as follows: TGTGCCACCAGTGATGGGGACAGTTATCAGCCCCAGCATTTT. This is translated as CATSDGDSYQPQHF.